This T cell receptor beta chain originates from a study of blood T cell repertoires in COVID-19. This CDR3 has 15 residues. The V gene's germline CDR1 is LGHDT and CDR2 YNNKEL (reference sequence). Germline trimming cut 4 bases from V and 2 bases from J; bases unmatched to any gene: 4. This table comes from immunoSEQ multiplex PCR, and its TCRdb copy is limited to in-frame clones, with some not included. In the table there are some 120,000 clones, about 88% of which are singletons. The specimen sequenced was peripheral blood. This chain connects TRBV3-1 (or the pseudogene TRBV3-2) to TRBJ2-7; 11 bases are shared with TRBD2. The clonotype was recovered from an elderly woman with acute or convalescent COVID-19. The CDR3 protein is CASSPGTSGTYEQYF. The CDR3 nucleotides read TGTGCCAGCAGCCCGGGGACTAGCGGAACCTACGAGCAGTACTTC.